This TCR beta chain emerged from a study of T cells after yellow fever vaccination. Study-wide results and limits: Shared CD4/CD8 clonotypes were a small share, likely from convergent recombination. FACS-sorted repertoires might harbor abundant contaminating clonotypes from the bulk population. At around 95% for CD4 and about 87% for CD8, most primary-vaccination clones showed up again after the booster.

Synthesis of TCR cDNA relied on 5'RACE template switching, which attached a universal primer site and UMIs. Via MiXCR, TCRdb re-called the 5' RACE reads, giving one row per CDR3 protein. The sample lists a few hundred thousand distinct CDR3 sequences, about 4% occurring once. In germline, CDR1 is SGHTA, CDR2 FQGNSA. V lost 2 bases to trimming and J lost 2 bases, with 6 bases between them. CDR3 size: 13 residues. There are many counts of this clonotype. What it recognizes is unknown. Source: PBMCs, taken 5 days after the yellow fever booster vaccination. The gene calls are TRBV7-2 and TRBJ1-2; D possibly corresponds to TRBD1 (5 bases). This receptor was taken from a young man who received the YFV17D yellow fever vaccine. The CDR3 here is CASSLPGNYGYTF. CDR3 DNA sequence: TGTGCCAGCAGCTTACCAGGGAACTATGGCTACACCTTC.